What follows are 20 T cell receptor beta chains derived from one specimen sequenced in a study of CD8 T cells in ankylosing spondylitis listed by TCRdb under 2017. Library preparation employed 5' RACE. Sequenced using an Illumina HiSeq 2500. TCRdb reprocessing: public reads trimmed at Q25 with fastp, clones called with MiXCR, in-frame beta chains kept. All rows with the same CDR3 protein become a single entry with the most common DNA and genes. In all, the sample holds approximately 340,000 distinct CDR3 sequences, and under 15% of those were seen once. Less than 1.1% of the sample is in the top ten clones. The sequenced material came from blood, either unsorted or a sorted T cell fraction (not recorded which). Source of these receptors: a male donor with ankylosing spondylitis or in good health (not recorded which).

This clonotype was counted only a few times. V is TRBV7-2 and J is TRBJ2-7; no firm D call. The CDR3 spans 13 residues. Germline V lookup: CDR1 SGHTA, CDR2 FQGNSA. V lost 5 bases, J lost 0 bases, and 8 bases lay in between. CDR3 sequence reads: CASSPPSSYEQYF. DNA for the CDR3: TGTGCCAGCAGCCCCCCCTCCTCCTACGAGCAGTACTTC.

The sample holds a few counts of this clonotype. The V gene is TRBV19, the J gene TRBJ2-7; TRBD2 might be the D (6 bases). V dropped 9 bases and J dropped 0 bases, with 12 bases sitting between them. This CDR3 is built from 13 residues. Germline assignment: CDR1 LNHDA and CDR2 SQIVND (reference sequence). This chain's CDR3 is CASRDFLSYEQYF. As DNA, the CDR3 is TGTGCCAGCCGGGACTTCCTCTCCTACGAGCAGTACTTC.

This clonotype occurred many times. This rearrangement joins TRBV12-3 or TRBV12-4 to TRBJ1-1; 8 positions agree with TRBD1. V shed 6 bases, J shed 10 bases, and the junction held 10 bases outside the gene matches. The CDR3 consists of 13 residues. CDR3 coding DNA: TGTGCCAGCAGCCTGGGACAGGCCACAGGAGCTTTCTTT. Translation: CASSLGQATGAFF.

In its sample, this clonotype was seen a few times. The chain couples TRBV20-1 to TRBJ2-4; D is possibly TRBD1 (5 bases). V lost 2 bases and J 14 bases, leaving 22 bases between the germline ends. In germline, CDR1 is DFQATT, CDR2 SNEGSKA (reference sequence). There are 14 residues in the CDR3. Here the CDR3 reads CSARYGQGPPWEYF. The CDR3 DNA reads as TGCAGTGCTAGATATGGGCAGGGCCCCCCGTGGGAGTACTTC.

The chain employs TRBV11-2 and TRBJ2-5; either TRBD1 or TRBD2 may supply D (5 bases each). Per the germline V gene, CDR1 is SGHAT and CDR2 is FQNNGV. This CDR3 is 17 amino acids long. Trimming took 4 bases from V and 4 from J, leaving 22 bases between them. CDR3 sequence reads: CASSYRGVTQGRETQYF. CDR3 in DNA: TGTGCCAGCAGCTACCGAGGGGTCACTCAGGGACGAGAGACCCAGTACTTC.

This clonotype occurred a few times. The DNA for the CDR3 is TGTGCCAGCAGCCAACGAGCGGGGGGGCCTTCTAGCACAGATACGCAGTATTTT. Translated, it gives CASSQRAGGPSSTDTQYF. The chain uses TRBV14 and TRBJ2-3; 10 nucleotides line up with TRBD2. Per the germline V gene, CDR1 is SGHDN and CDR2 is FVKESK. With V trimmed by 2 bases and J by 0 bases, 8 bases remained unmatched. This CDR3 region has 18 residues.

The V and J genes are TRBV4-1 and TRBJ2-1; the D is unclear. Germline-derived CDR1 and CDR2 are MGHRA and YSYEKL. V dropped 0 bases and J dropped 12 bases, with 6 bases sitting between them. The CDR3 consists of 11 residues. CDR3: CASSQDQTQFF. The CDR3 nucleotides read TGCGCCAGCAGCCAAGACCAGACGCAGTTCTTC.

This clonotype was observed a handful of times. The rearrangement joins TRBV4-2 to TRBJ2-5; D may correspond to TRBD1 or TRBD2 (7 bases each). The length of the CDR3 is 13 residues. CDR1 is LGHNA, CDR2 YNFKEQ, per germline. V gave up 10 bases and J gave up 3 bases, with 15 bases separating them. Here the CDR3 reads CATGGTDKETQYF. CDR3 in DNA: TGTGCCACCGGGGGGACAGACAAAGAGACCCAGTACTTC.

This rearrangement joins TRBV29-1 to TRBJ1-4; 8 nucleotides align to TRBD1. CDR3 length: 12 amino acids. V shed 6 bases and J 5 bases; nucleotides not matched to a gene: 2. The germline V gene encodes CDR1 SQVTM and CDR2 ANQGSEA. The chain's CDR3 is CSVRTGNEKLFF. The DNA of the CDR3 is TGCAGCGTCAGGACAGGGAATGAAAAACTGTTTTTT.

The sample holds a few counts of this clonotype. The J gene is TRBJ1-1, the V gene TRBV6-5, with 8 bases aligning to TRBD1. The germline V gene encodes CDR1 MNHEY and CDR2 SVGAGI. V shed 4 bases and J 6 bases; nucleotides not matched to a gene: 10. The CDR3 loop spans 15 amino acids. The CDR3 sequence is CASSSTGAGAPEAFF. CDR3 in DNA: TGTGCCAGCAGTTCGACAGGGGCGGGAGCACCTGAAGCTTTCTTT.

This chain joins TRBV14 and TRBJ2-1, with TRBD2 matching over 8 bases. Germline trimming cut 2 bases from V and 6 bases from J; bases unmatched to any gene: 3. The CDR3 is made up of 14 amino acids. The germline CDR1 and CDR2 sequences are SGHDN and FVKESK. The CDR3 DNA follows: TGTGCCAGCAGCCAAACCCTAGCGGGCAATGAGCAGTTCTTC. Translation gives CASSQTLAGNEQFF. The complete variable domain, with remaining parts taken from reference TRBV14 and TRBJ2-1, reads EAGVTQFPSHSVIEKGQTVTLRCDPISGHDNLYWYRRVMGKEIKFLLHFVKESKQDESGMPNNRFLAERTGGTYSTLKVQPAELEDSGVYFCASSQTLAGNEQFFGPGTRLTVL.

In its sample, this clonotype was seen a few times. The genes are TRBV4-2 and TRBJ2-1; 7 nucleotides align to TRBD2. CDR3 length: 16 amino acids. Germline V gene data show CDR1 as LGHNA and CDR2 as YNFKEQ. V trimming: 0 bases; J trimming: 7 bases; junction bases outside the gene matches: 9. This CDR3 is CASSQDPSGRGNEQFF. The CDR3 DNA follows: TGTGCCAGCAGCCAAGATCCCTCAGGGAGGGGTAATGAGCAGTTCTTC.

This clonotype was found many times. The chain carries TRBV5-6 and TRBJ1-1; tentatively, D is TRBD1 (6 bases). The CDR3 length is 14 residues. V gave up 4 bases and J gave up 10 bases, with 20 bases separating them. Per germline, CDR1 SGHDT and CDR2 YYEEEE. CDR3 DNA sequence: TGTGCCAGCAGCGTGGACAGTTACTTCGGTAGAGCTTTCTTT. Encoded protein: CASSVDSYFGRAFF.

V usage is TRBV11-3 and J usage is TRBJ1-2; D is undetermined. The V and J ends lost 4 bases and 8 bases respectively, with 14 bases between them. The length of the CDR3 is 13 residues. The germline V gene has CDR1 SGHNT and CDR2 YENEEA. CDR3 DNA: TGTGCCAGCAGCTCCAGACCCTCTGGGGGCTACACCTTC. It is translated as CASSSRPSGGYTF.

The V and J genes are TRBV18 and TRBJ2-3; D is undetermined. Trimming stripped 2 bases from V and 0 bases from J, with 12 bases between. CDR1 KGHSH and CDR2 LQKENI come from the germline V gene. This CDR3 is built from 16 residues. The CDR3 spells CASSPSPTASTDTQYF. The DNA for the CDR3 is TGTGCCAGCTCACCAAGTCCAACGGCTAGCACAGATACGCAGTATTTT.

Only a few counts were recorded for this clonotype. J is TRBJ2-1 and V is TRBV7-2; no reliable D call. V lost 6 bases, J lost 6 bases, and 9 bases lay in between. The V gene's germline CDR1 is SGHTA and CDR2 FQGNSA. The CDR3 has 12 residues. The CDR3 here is CASRTSVNEQFF. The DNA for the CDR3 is TGTGCCAGCAGGACTTCGGTCAATGAGCAGTTCTTC.

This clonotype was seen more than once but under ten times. CDR3 coding DNA: TGTGCCAGCAGTCCGCTAGCGGGAGTGGCCTATGAGCAGTTCTTC. It yields the protein CASSPLAGVAYEQFF. The chain links TRBV6-1 to TRBJ2-1; TRBD2 agrees at 10 bases. The trim removed 5 bases at V and 8 bases at J, leaving 9 bases unmatched. CDR3 length: 15 amino acids. Germline loops: CDR1 MNHNS, CDR2 SASEGT.

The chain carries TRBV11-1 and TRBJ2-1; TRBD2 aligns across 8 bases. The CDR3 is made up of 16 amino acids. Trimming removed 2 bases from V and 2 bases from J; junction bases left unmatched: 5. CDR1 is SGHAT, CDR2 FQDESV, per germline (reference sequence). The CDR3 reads CASSLPGGATYNEQFF. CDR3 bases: TGTGCCAGCAGCTTACCCGGGGGGGCTACCTACAATGAGCAGTTCTTC.

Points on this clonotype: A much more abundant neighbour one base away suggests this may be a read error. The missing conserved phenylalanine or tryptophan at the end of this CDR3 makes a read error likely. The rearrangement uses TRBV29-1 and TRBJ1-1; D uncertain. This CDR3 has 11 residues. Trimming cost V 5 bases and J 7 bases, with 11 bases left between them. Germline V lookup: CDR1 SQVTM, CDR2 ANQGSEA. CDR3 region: CSVHGYDEAFL. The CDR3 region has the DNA TGCAGCGTTCACGGGTACGATGAAGCTTTCCTT.

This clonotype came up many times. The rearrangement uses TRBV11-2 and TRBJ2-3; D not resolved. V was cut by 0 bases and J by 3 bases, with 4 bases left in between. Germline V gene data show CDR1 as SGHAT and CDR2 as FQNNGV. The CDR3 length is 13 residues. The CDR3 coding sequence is TGTGCCAGCAGCTTAGAGCGAACAGATACGCAGTATTTT. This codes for CASSLERTDTQYF.